Reported below is one T cell receptor beta chain. V shed 8 bases, J shed 5 bases, and the junction held 8 bases outside the gene matches. This CDR3 is built from 14 residues. Germline CDR1 reads SNHLY; CDR2 reads FYNNEI. These data are taken from a study of shared clonotypes between healthy human individuals. Sequenced by immunoSEQ multiplex PCR; TCRdb stores in-frame clones only, minus some. The sample shows 780,000 or so clones, 55% to 80% of them seen only once. The source is a woman in her twenties or thirties in good health. The chain is built from TRBV2 and TRBJ1-5, with 8 bases matching TRBD1. The material sequenced was memory CD4+ T cells sorted from blood. Subset meaning: CD45RA-negative fraction. The CDR3 here is CASVDRDSYQPQHF. Written as DNA, the CDR3 is TGTGCCAGCGTGGACAGGGATTCGTATCAGCCCCAGCATTTT.